This T cell receptor beta chain emerged from a study of shared clonotypes between healthy human individuals. Remarks on this clone: No antigen is known for it.

The investigators split CD4+ cells into a CD45RA+ naive subset and a CD45RA-negative memory subset. Clones were sequenced by immunoSEQ multiplex PCR, and TCRdb holds only the in-frame ones, with some missing. This sample has roughly 2 million clones, with roughly 95% found just once. Study-level findings and limits: Clonotypes not shared had lower generation probabilities than those common to all four donors.

Trimming removed 5 bases from V and 14 bases from J; junction bases left unmatched: 11. CDR3 size: 13 residues. Per the germline V gene, CDR1 is SGHTA and CDR2 is FQGNSA. V is TRBV7-2 and J is TRBJ1-4; 7 bases align to TRBD1. The clonotype was recovered from a man aged 18-30 years in good health. Sequenced sample: naive CD4+ T cells sorted from blood. Subset of the sample: CD45RA+ positively selected. The chain's CDR3 is CASSQGNRGALFF. The CDR3, as DNA: TGTGCCAGCAGCCAGGGGAACAGGGGAGCTCTGTTTTTT. The entire variable domain, with the rest obtained from reference TRBV7-2 and TRBJ1-4, is as follows: GAGVSQSPSNKVTEKGKDVELRCDPISGHTALYWYRQSLGQGLEFLIYFQGNSAPDKSGLPSDRFSAERTGGSVSTLTIQRTQQEDSAVYLCASSQGNRGALFFGSGTQLSVL.